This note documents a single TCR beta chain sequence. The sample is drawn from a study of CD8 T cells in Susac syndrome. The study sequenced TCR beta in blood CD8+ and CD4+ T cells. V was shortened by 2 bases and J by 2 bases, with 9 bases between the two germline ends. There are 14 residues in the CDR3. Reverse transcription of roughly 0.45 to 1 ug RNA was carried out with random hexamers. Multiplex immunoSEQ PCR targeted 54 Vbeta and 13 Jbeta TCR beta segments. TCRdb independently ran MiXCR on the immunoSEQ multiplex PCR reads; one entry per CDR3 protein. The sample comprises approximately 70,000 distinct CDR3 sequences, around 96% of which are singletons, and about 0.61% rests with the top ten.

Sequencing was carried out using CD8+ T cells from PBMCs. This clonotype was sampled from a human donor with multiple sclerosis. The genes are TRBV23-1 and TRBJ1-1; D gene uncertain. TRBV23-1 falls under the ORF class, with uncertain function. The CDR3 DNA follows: TGCGCCAGCAGTCAAGGTACAGCTAACACTGAAGCTTTCTTT. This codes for CASSQGTANTEAFF.